This T cell receptor (beta chain) was identified in a study of technical replicates of blood from a few donors. Sequencing was performed with immunoSEQ multiplex PCR; in TCRdb, only in-frame clones are kept and a portion is missing. The data hold 85,000 to 100,000 clones, with 85% to 95% observed a single time. Germline V CDR1 and CDR2: SGHTA, FQGNSA. The V segment lost 7 bases and the J segment 7 bases; nucleotides outside the gene matches: 13. The CDR3 consists of 14 residues. The chain has TRBV7-2 and TRBJ2-7, with 7 bases lining up with TRBD2. The sample comprised T cells isolated from PBMCs. The sequence came from a human donor in good health. The CDR3, as DNA: TGTGCCAGCACCCCGGTCGCCCGGGGAGGGGAGCAGTACTTC. Translation: CASTPVARGGEQYF.